These T cell receptor beta chains were read from a single sample in a study of regulatory T cells in long-lasting Graves disease. TCRdb used MiXCR to reprocess the multiplex PCR reads, holding one entry per CDR3 protein. The sample lists approximately 470,000 distinct CDR3 sequences; about 17% were seen once. The same data also contributed to another study, on T cells in Graves' hyperthyroidism and ophthalmopathy.

The sequenced sample was peripheral blood mononuclear cells (PBMCs), obtained at new diagnosis, from a patient treated with antithyroid drugs. These receptor sequences come from a man aged 35 to 55 with Graves disease. The CDR3 runs from the conserved cysteine through the conserved F or W. A D gene is named only where the DNA matches it firmly. The size field is filled for only some rows; it gives once, few, many or a size class.

D gene: -; CDR3 length: 14; clone size: -; J gene: TRBJ2-2; V gene: TRBV19; CDR3 DNA: TGTGCCAGTAACGTGGGGTCGGACACCGGGGAGCTGTTTTTT; CDR3 protein: CASNVGSDTGELFF
D gene: -; CDR3 length: 12; clone size: -; J gene: TRBJ2-3; V gene: TRBV29-1; CDR3 DNA: TGCAGCGTTGTCGGGTTAACGGATACGCAGTATTTT; CDR3 protein: CSVVGLTDTQYF
D gene: -; CDR3 length: 13; clone size: -; J gene: TRBJ2-3; V gene: TRBV20-1; CDR3 DNA: TGCAGTGCTAGCATGGGGACGGGGGATACGCAGTATTTT; CDR3 protein: CSASMGTGDTQYF
D gene: TRBD1; CDR3 length: 15; clone size: many; J gene: TRBJ1-2; V gene: TRBV28; CDR3 DNA: TGTGCCAGCACCGAACAGGGGTCGCTTGTCCATGGCTACACCTTC; CDR3 protein: CASTEQGSLVHGYTF
D gene: TRBD2; CDR3 length: 14; clone size: many; J gene: TRBJ2-3; V gene: TRBV18; CDR3 DNA: TGTGCCAGCTCCCCCCAGGCTAGCGGCGATACGCAGTATTTT; CDR3 protein: CASSPQASGDTQYF
D gene: TRBD2; CDR3 length: 16; clone size: many; J gene: TRBJ2-1; V gene: TRBV11-2; CDR3 DNA: TGTGCCAGCAGCTTAGATTGGGGGGGAGGGCCAGGTGAGCAGTTCTTC; CDR3 protein: CASSLDWGGGPGEQFF
D gene: -; CDR3 length: 13; clone size: many; J gene: TRBJ2-3; V gene: TRBV4-2; CDR3 DNA: TGTGCCAGCAGCCGAAGGCGCACAGATACGCAGTATTTT; CDR3 protein: CASSRRRTDTQYF
D gene: -; CDR3 length: 13; clone size: few; J gene: TRBJ1-1; V gene: TRBV5-8; CDR3 DNA: TGTGCCAGCAGCTTGGAACTACGCACTGAAGCTTTCTTT; CDR3 protein: CASSLELRTEAFF
D gene: TRBD1; CDR3 length: 15; clone size: many; J gene: TRBJ1-1; V gene: TRBV5-1; CDR3 DNA: TGCGCCAGCAGCCCGGGGGGACAGGGCTACACTGAAGCTTTCTTT; CDR3 protein: CASSPGGQGYTEAFF
D gene: -; CDR3 length: 16; clone size: many; J gene: TRBJ2-4; V gene: TRBV18; CDR3 DNA: TGTGCCAGCTCACCGTCCACAACCCATACCAAAAACATTCAGTACTTC; CDR3 protein: CASSPSTTHTKNIQYF
D gene: -; CDR3 length: 12; clone size: few; J gene: TRBJ1-1; V gene: TRBV18; CDR3 DNA: TGTGCCAGCTCACCACGGGCCGCTGAAGCTTTCTTT; CDR3 protein: CASSPRAAEAFF
D gene: TRBD2; CDR3 length: 12; clone size: -; J gene: TRBJ2-1; V gene: TRBV4-2; CDR3 DNA: TGTGCCAGCAGCGCGGCGGGAGATGAGCAGTTCTTC; CDR3 protein: CASSAAGDEQFF
D gene: -; CDR3 length: 16; clone size: many; J gene: TRBJ2-5; V gene: TRBV7-9; CDR3 DNA: TGTGCCAGCAGCTTACGACGGTTCTCCCTCCAAGAGACCCAGTACTTC; CDR3 protein: CASSLRRFSLQETQYF
D gene: -; CDR3 length: 12; clone size: many; J gene: TRBJ1-2; V gene: TRBV28; CDR3 DNA: TGTGCCAGCAGTCCAATTTCCTATGGCTACACCTTC; CDR3 protein: CASSPISYGYTF
D gene: TRBD1; CDR3 length: 15; clone size: many; J gene: TRBJ1-5; V gene: TRBV20-1; CDR3 DNA: TGCAGTGCTAGAGATCCCGGACAGGGATTTCAGCCCCAGCATTTT; CDR3 protein: CSARDPGQGFQPQHF
D gene: TRBD1; CDR3 length: 16; clone size: many; J gene: TRBJ2-3; V gene: TRBV18; CDR3 DNA: TGTGCCAGCTCACCCATTGAGGGGGCAGGCACAGATACGCAGTATTTT; CDR3 protein: CASSPIEGAGTDTQYF
D gene: TRBD2; CDR3 length: 15; clone size: -; J gene: TRBJ2-1; V gene: TRBV4-1; CDR3 DNA: TGCGCCAGCAGCCAAGATGGGGGGGGAACCTACGAGCAGTTCTTC; CDR3 protein: CASSQDGGGTYEQFF
D gene: -; CDR3 length: 13; clone size: many; J gene: TRBJ2-3; V gene: TRBV6-4; CDR3 DNA: TGTGCCAGCAGTGAGCGGGACACAGATACGCAGTATTTT; CDR3 protein: CASSERDTDTQYF
D gene: -; CDR3 length: 14; clone size: few; J gene: TRBJ1-2; V gene: TRBV12-3/TRBV12-4; CDR3 DNA: TGTGCCAGCAGTAAGCAGGGATCTAACTATGGCTACACCTTC; CDR3 protein: CASSKQGSNYGYTF
D gene: TRBD2; CDR3 length: 15; clone size: -; J gene: TRBJ2-7; V gene: TRBV5-5; CDR3 DNA: TGTGCCAGCACATCGGGACTAGCGGGAGTAAACGAGCAGTACTTC; CDR3 protein: CASTSGLAGVNEQYF
D gene: TRBD1; CDR3 length: 14; clone size: many; J gene: TRBJ1-1; V gene: TRBV2; CDR3 DNA: TGTGCCAGCACCCGGACAGGGGCTAGCACTGAAGCTTTCTTT; CDR3 protein: CASTRTGASTEAFF
D gene: -; CDR3 length: 12; clone size: -; J gene: TRBJ2-3; V gene: TRBV6-4; CDR3 DNA: TGTGCCAGCAGAGACCGGAGAGGGACGCAGTATTTT; CDR3 protein: CASRDRRGTQYF
D gene: TRBD1; CDR3 length: 16; clone size: many; J gene: TRBJ1-2; V gene: TRBV7-3; CDR3 DNA: TGTGCCAGCAGCTTTTCTCACGGGACAGTGAACGATGGCTACACCTTC; CDR3 protein: CASSFSHGTVNDGYTF
D gene: -; CDR3 length: 15; clone size: many; J gene: TRBJ2-1; V gene: TRBV20-1; CDR3 DNA: TGCAGTGCTAGAGGTCGCGCACCGAGACCCGATGAGCAGTTCTTC; CDR3 protein: CSARGRAPRPDEQFF
D gene: -; CDR3 length: 13; clone size: many; J gene: TRBJ1-1; V gene: TRBV14; CDR3 DNA: TGTGCCAGCAGCCAGAACCGGGACGGTGAAGCTTTCTTT; CDR3 protein: CASSQNRDGEAFF
D gene: -; CDR3 length: 13; clone size: many; J gene: TRBJ2-3; V gene: TRBV15; CDR3 DNA: TGTGCCACCAGCAGAGATGAAATGGGGACGCAGTATTTT; CDR3 protein: CATSRDEMGTQYF
D gene: -; CDR3 length: 15; clone size: many; J gene: TRBJ2-3; V gene: TRBV20-1; CDR3 DNA: TGCAGTGCTCTCCCCTCGGCGCGGGGTGGGGATACGCAGTATTTT; CDR3 protein: CSALPSARGGDTQYF
D gene: TRBD2; CDR3 length: 17; clone size: many; J gene: TRBJ2-1; V gene: TRBV9; CDR3 DNA: TGTGCCAGCAGCCCCAGGGCGAGACTAGCGGGAGGGAATGAGCAGTTCTTC; CDR3 protein: CASSPRARLAGGNEQFF
D gene: -; CDR3 length: 14; clone size: -; J gene: TRBJ1-1; V gene: TRBV18; CDR3 DNA: TGTGCCAGCTCCAGATTCAGGGCGAATACTGAAGCTTTCTTT; CDR3 protein: CASSRFRANTEAFF
D gene: -; CDR3 length: 12; clone size: many; J gene: TRBJ2-5; V gene: TRBV3-1; CDR3 DNA: TGTGCCAGCAGCCGCGCTATAGAGACCCAGTACTTC; CDR3 protein: CASSRAIETQYF
D gene: TRBD2; CDR3 length: 15; clone size: many; J gene: TRBJ2-5; V gene: TRBV7-2; CDR3 DNA: TGTGCCAGCAGCTGGGGGGGGTCCCGGGGCGAGACCCAGTACTTC; CDR3 protein: CASSWGGSRGETQYF
D gene: TRBD2; CDR3 length: 17; clone size: many; J gene: TRBJ2-1; V gene: TRBV28; CDR3 DNA: TGTGCCAGCAGTTCCCCCCGAGCGGGACTAACGGACAATGAGCAGTTCTTC; CDR3 protein: CASSSPRAGLTDNEQFF
D gene: -; CDR3 length: 12; clone size: many; J gene: TRBJ2-7; V gene: TRBV20-1; CDR3 DNA: TGCAGTGTACGTCGGGGAACCTACGAGCAGTACTTC; CDR3 protein: CSVRRGTYEQYF
D gene: TRBD2; CDR3 length: 18; clone size: few; J gene: TRBJ2-3; V gene: TRBV7-3; CDR3 DNA: TGTGCCAGCAGCTTCACCCGCGACGCGGGAGGGCGAAGAGATACGCAGTATTTT; CDR3 protein: CASSFTRDAGGRRDTQYF
D gene: -; CDR3 length: 17; clone size: many; J gene: TRBJ2-7; V gene: TRBV27; CDR3 DNA: TGTGCCAGCAGCCTAGACGTCGGGACCGACTTCTTACGCGAGCAGTACTTC; CDR3 protein: CASSLDVGTDFLREQYF